This is a list of T cell receptor beta chains from one sample in a study of control samples from healthy donors and cancer patients. TCRdb's table, derived via immunoSEQ multiplex PCR, lists solely in-frame clones and lacks some. Of approximately 110,000 clones in the sample, about nine tenths were seen once. The sample comprised blood. The source of these receptors is a human donor in good health. The donor label of this sample is uncertain. Each CDR3 is given with its conserved first and last residue. The order of the fields is J gene, V gene, clone size, D gene, CDR3 DNA, CDR3 protein. D genes are given only for firm matches. A clone size is listed for some rows: how often the clone was seen (once, few, many), or a class if it is expanded.

TRBJ2-5	TRBV5-6	-	-	TGTGCCAGCAGCTGGGCGCAGGGGTCCACCAGCCAAGAGACCCAGTACTTC	CASSWAQGSTSQETQYF
TRBJ2-1	TRBV6-1	once	TRBD2	TGTGCCAGCAGTGACCCTAGCGGGGGTTGGAATGAGCAGTTCTTC	CASSDPSGGWNEQFF
TRBJ1-1	TRBV5-8	-	-	TGTGCCAGCAGCCCAGCCCCTGAAGCTTTCTTT	CASSPAPEAFF
TRBJ1-2	TRBV18	-	-	TGTGCCAGCTCACCCCGGGACACGCCAAACTATGGCTACACCTTC	CASSPRDTPNYGYTF
TRBJ2-1	TRBV6-2/TRBV6-3	-	-	TGTGCCAGCAGTTATGAACTACTTGAGCAGTTCTTC	CASSYELLEQFF
TRBJ2-1	TRBV30	once	TRBD2	TGTGCCTGGAGTGCCTCCCGAAGCGGGGGTTCCTACAATGAGCAGTTCTTC	CAWSASRSGGSYNEQFF
TRBJ2-5	TRBV7-2	-	-	TGTGCCAGCAGCTTATGGTCAGGGGTTGAAGAGACCCAGTACTTC	CASSLWSGVEETQYF
TRBJ2-7	TRBV19	-	TRBD1	TGTGCCAGTAGCACACAAACCCACAGGACAGGGAGTTTACCCTACGAGCAGTACTTC	CASSTQTHRTGSLPYEQYF
TRBJ2-1	TRBV19	-	-	TGTGCCAGTGGTGCCCGCTCCGGGACCCCCCAGAGGCACAATGAGCAGTTCTTC	CASGARSGTPQRHNEQFF
TRBJ1-5	TRBV6-2/TRBV6-3	-	TRBD1	TGTGCCAGCAGTTACTCCCTCAGGGGGCGAAGCAATCAGCCCCAGCATTTT	CASSYSLRGRSNQPQHF
TRBJ2-1	TRBV27	-	-	TGTGCCAGCAGTCCGGAGGCGGCCTTTATTTATAAGCAGTTCTTC	CASSPEAAFIYKQFF
TRBJ1-1	TRBV3-1/TRBV3-2	-	-	TGTGCCAGCAGCAGGGGAGCGGACACTGAAGCTTTCTTT	CASSRGADTEAFF
TRBJ2-7	TRBV10-2	-	-	TGCGCCAGCAGGACAGTCTACGAGCAGTACTTC	CASRTVYEQYF
TRBJ2-7	TRBV29-1	-	TRBD2	TGCAGCGTTGCCGGACTAGCGGGGGGGCGGGAGCAGTACTTC	CSVAGLAGGREQYF
TRBJ1-5	TRBV10-1	once	-	TGCGCTACTACACAGGGAGGGGATCAGCCCCAGCATTTT	CATTQGGDQPQHF
TRBJ1-3	TRBV6-5	-	-	TGTGCCAGCAGTTCGCGAAACACCATATATTTT	CASSSRNTIYF
TRBJ1-1	TRBV7-9	-	-	TGTGCCAGCGGTGGCATAGGGGGAGGAGCTTTCTTT	CASGGIGGGAFF
TRBJ1-1	TRBV28	-	-	TGTGCCAGCAGTTCATCGATGAACACTGAAGCTTTCTTT	CASSSSMNTEAFF
TRBJ1-4	TRBV20-1	-	-	TGCAGTGCTCCCTTCTCTGAAAAACTGTTTTTT	CSAPFSEKLFF
TRBJ1-2	TRBV15	-	TRBD1	TGTGCCACCAGCAGAGCCAGGGGGAAGGATGGCTACACCTTC	CATSRARGKDGYTF
TRBJ1-1	TRBV25-1	-	TRBD1	TGTGCCAGCAGTGAATGGGTGTCGACAGGGACAGGGGACACTGAAGCTTTCTTT	CASSEWVSTGTGDTEAFF
TRBJ2-7	TRBV5-6	-	-	TGTGCCAGCAGCTACTCCGACGAGCAGTACTTC	CASSYSDEQYF
TRBJ1-4	TRBV6-6	-	-	TGTGCCAGCAGTTACTCGACAGAGGGTGAAAAACTGTTTTTT	CASSYSTEGEKLFF
TRBJ2-3	TRBV24-1	-	TRBD2	TGTGCCACCAGTGATTGGGGTAGCGGGAAACGGGAAGATACGCAGTATTTT	CATSDWGSGKREDTQYF
TRBJ1-4	TRBV7-9	-	-	TGTGCCAGCAGCTACGGGGGCGGGCTTGGCAATGAAAAACTGTTTTTT	CASSYGGGLGNEKLFF
TRBJ1-2	TRBV29-1	-	-	TGCAGCGTTGAAATCACGGGGACGGGGTTGAGCTACACCTTC	CSVEITGTGLSYTF
TRBJ1-4	TRBV5-1	-	TRBD1	TGCGCCAGCAGCTTAGGACAGGGTTATGAAAAACTGTTTTTT	CASSLGQGYEKLFF
TRBJ1-2	TRBV3-1/TRBV3-2	-	-	TGTGCCAGCAGCCAAGACAGGGGCGGATATGGCTACACCTTC	CASSQDRGGYGYTF
TRBJ1-5	TRBV28	once	TRBD1	TGTGCCAGCAGCCCACAGGGGAGAGTCAGCAATCAGCCCCAGCATTTT	CASSPQGRVSNQPQHF
TRBJ1-4	TRBV5-1	once	TRBD1	TGCGCCAGCAGTTCGACAGGGGAACGTGAAAAACTGTTTTTT	CASSSTGEREKLFF
TRBJ1-1	TRBV29-1	once	-	TGCAGCGGCGGGGGGATCGGGGGGAGGAACACTGAAGCTTTCTTT	CSGGGIGGRNTEAFF
TRBJ1-4	TRBV5-4	-	-	TGTGCCAGCAGCTTGGCTTGGGGCAGCGACTCAACTAATGAAAAACTGTTTTTT	CASSLAWGSDSTNEKLFF
TRBJ2-1	TRBV5-4	-	-	TGTGCCAGCAGATTAAGTCAGGGGAATGAGCAGTTCTTC	CASRLSQGNEQFF
TRBJ1-2	TRBV6-5	-	TRBD1	TGTGCCAGCAGGGGGACAGGGGGCGATGGCTATGGCTACACCTTC	CASRGTGGDGYGYTF
TRBJ2-3	TRBV5-3	-	TRBD1	TGTGCCAGAAGTCCTTGGACAGGGCAAAGCACAGATACGCAGTATTTT	CARSPWTGQSTDTQYF
TRBJ2-5	TRBV11-2	-	-	TGTGCCAGCAGCTCGGGTATCCAAGAGACCCAGTACTTC	CASSSGIQETQYF
TRBJ2-4	TRBV3-1/TRBV3-2	-	TRBD2	TGTGCCAGCAGCCTCCTATTGGGCGGGGGGGCCAGAAACATTCAGTACTTC	CASSLLLGGGARNIQYF
TRBJ2-3	TRBV19	once	TRBD2	TGTGCCAGTAGTAGGCTAGCGGGGCACACGGGAGATACGCAGTATTTT	CASSRLAGHTGDTQYF
TRBJ2-2	TRBV11-2	-	-	TGTGCCAGCAGCCCCTTGGCCGGGGAGCTGTTTTTT	CASSPLAGELFF
TRBJ1-1	TRBV6-4	-	-	TGTGCCAGCAGTGACCCAGCAAGGAGAATGAACACTGAAGCTTTCTTT	CASSDPARRMNTEAFF
TRBJ1-5	TRBV19	-	TRBD1	TGTGCCAGTAGTGCTAACCGGGACAGGAATCAGCCCCAGCATTTT	CASSANRDRNQPQHF
TRBJ2-7	TRBV10-1	-	TRBD1	TGCGCCAGCAGCCAGGACAGGCGATCTATCGAGCAGTACTTC	CASSQDRRSIEQYF
TRBJ1-6	TRBV6-1	few	-	TGTGCCAGCAGTGAAGAGGCCTACACACCCCTCCACTTT	CASSEEAYTPLHF
TRBJ2-2	TRBV5-1	-	-	TGCGCCAGCAGTTATAGGGTGTCCGGGGAGCTGTTTTTT	CASSYRVSGELFF
TRBJ1-2	TRBV19	-	-	TGTGCCAGTAGGGCAGGGCCGGGGGGCTACACCTTC	CASRAGPGGYTF
TRBJ2-2	TRBV11-2	once	TRBD2	TGTGCCAGCAGTTCTAGCGGGGGGCGGAACACCGGGGAGCTGTTTTTT	CASSSSGGRNTGELFF
TRBJ1-5	TRBV28	-	-	TGTGCCAGCAGTTTAAGGGTGACGGTGAACAATCAGCCCCAGCATTTT	CASSLRVTVNNQPQHF
TRBJ1-3	TRBV7-8	-	-	TGTGCCAGCAGCTTAGGCCTTAACTCTGGAAACACCATATATTTT	CASSLGLNSGNTIYF
TRBJ1-6	TRBV3-1/TRBV3-2	-	TRBD1	TGTGCCAGCAGCGCCCCCAGGGGACAGGGGGAAAATTCACCCCTCCACTTT	CASSAPRGQGENSPLHF
TRBJ2-1	TRBV6-2/TRBV6-3	-	TRBD2	TGTGCCAGCAGTTACCCGGGACTAAACAATGAGCAGTTCTTC	CASSYPGLNNEQFF
TRBJ2-1	TRBV6-1	once	-	TGTGCCAGCAGTGAAGCACAGGGCCCCTCGGATGAGCAGTTCTTC	CASSEAQGPSDEQFF